What follows describes a single T cell receptor (beta chain). The clone's antigen remains unknown. Base quality data are lacking; no much larger clone is found one base away. Without any cell sorting, total RNA and DNA were co-extracted from about 20-30 mg of bulk tissue using the AllPrep DNA/RNA mini kit. Surgical resection was performed in China between 2015 and early 2016 on about 5 patients with histopathologically diagnosed primary liver carcinoma. At the time of sampling, the patients had chronic HBV infection and had not received any treatment. Each tumor was sampled at five spatially separated regions: the tumor centre plus the superior, inferior, left-lateral and right-lateral poles. Histology showed that every tumor sample contained more than 80% viable tumor cells. Each fresh piece of tumor and adjacent tissue was cut in two, with one half stored in RNAlater at -80 degrees C and the other half sent for histology.

Starting from roughly 500 ng total RNA, TCRbeta-specific cDNA was produced by reverse transcription with a constant-region primer and ProtoScript II reverse transcriptase. Construction of the TCRbeta libraries relied on three nested rounds of multiplex PCR, following a slightly modified ARM-PCR procedure. Each of the first two PCR rounds ran for 9 to 10 cycles using multiplex TRBV1-TRBV30 forward primers together with a Cbeta reverse primer. Sample barcodes and Illumina adapters were attached in a final 25-cycle PCR using Deep VentR polymerase. Amplicons of 200-500 bp were gel-purified with a QIAquick gel extraction kit before sequencing. An Illumina HiSeq 2500 was used to sequence the TCRbeta amplicons, generating 250-bp paired-end reads. In the original analysis: Reads were quality-trimmed with Trimmomatic v0.33, and paired reads were merged with FLASH v1.2.11 to recover full CDR3 sequences. MiGEC v1.2.1b assigned V, D and J germline segments to the rearranged TCRbeta sequences. Clonotype statistics and Shannon-Wiener diversity indices were computed with VDJtools v1.0.0. Except for diversity analysis, only each sample's 250 most abundant clonotypes were used in subsequent analyses to reduce sampling bias. TCRdb ran its own pipeline on the public reads, namely fastp trimming at Q25 and MiXCR clone calling, and kept in-frame beta chains. Rows with a matching CDR3 protein are joined into one entry that keeps the most common DNA and genes. These V and J calls derive from TCRdb rather than the authors' analysis. In all, the sample holds 100,000 to 120,000 distinct CDR3 sequences, and roughly 80% of those were seen once. Of the sample, roughly a fifth falls within the top ten clones.

This specimen belongs to a study of tumor-infiltrating lymphocytes in primary liver carcinoma (dated by TCRdb to 2016 to 2017). Study-wide context: Of the five patients (three men and two women, aged 30 to 69 years), four had hepatocellular carcinoma and one had combined HCC and intrahepatic cholangiocarcinoma. The tumors of the five patients were staged as T1-T3 N0M0, with maximum diameters ranging from roughly 4 to 10 cm. Samples yielded roughly 3.65 to 7.5 million productive TCRbeta reads; read depth did not differ significantly between tissue types. The study combined TCRbeta repertoire sequencing, expression microarrays and whole-exome sequencing across five regions of each liver tumor, with adjacent normal tissue and blood. A total of about 35 specimens from 5 patients underwent TCRbeta repertoire sequencing, comprising 25 or so tumor regions, 5 adjacent noncancerous liver tissues and 5 peripheral blood samples. To link TCRbeta repertoire diversity to the local molecular phenotype, the roughly 23 tumor region samples were profiled with Agilent mRNA microarrays. Technical replicate repertoires showed high reproducibility, with mean shared-clone rates around 0.9 and correlation coefficients above 0.95.

What the study reported, not specific to this receptor: Compared with blood, tumors had a significantly larger share of the repertoire taken up by the top 250 clones (p = 0.039). Only about 7.5-25% of top clones were present in all five regions of a tumor, suggesting spatial heterogeneity of tumor-infiltrating T cells. Only the TCR beta chain was sequenced, which likely underestimates true repertoire diversity because unpaired alpha chains were not captured. Consistent with antigen-driven expansion, pairs of tumor regions showed higher repertoire overlap (mean approximately 35%) than either tumor-adjacent pairs (roughly 17%) or tumor-blood pairs (approximately 15%). Comparison of CD4+ and CD8+ T cell repertoires was precluded by the use of bulk unsorted samples. With just a few patients in the study, the authors point out that the findings should be validated in a larger study.

Its CDR3 holds 14 amino acids, cysteine through phenylalanine. Of all the DNA, just the CDR3 is kept, 42 bases in frame from base 1. V is shortened by 4 bases, J by 2 bases, and the region joining them spans 9 bases. For CDR1 and CDR2, the germline V gene lists MNHEY and SVGAGI. Sequenced material: liver tumor tissue from sampling region 3. The cell subset or site label, as the study defines it: tumor region T3, left-lateral pole. The sequence links TRBV6-5 to TRBJ1-5; perhaps TRBD1 is the D gene, with 5 bases matching. The receptor was derived from a man aged 40-49 years with primary liver carcinoma and hepatitis B virus infection. In nucleotide form, the sequence is TGTGCCAGCAGTTGCAGGGAATGCAATCAGCCCCAGCATTTT. Its protein product is CASSCRECNQPQHF.